The 28 T cell receptor beta chains below come from one sample, sequenced in a study of CD8+CD57+ T cells in acquired aplastic anemia. According to the study, genomic DNA was the template for TCR beta VDJ and CDR3 profiling. TCRdb itself ran the reads through MiXCR, one entry per CDR3 protein. The sample shows some 130,000 distinct CDR3 sequences, over 45% of them seen only once. Material for sequencing was sorted CD4+, CD8+, or CD8+CD57+ T cells (not recorded which) from PBMCs. Receptor source: a human donor in good health, serving as a control.

The J gene is TRBJ2-7, the V gene TRBV19, with a weak D call TRBD2 (7 bases). This CDR3 region has 15 residues. The germline gives CDR1 LNHDA, CDR2 SQIVND (reference sequence). V lost 10 bases and J lost 9, with 28 bases in between. CDR3 sequence: CATTPSGTPSGGQYF. The CDR3 nucleotides are TGTGCCACTACACCGTCCGGGACACCCTCGGGAGGGCAGTACTTC.

This clonotype occurred many times. The genes are TRBV12-3 or TRBV12-4 and TRBJ1-3; D uncertain. The CDR3 is 13 amino acids. V was shortened by 3 bases and J by 3 bases, with 6 bases between the two germline ends. The CDR3 nucleotides read TGTGCCAGCAGTTTGGCGAGTGGAAACACCATATATTTT. It encodes CASSLASGNTIYF.

This clonotype was picked up many times. This chain connects TRBV19 to TRBJ2-3; D is undetermined. The CDR3 loop spans 16 amino acids. CDR1 LNHDA and CDR2 SQIVND come from the germline V gene (reference sequence). Trimming took 1 base from V and 1 from J, leaving 12 bases between them. Written as DNA, the CDR3 is TGTGCCAGTAGTATAGGAAGAAGCCCAGGCACAGATACGCAGTATTTT. The encoded protein is CASSIGRSPGTDTQYF.

Ten or more counts support this clonotype. The genes are TRBV6-5 and TRBJ2-3; weak D call: TRBD2 (5 bases). V was cut by 8 bases and J by 0 bases, with 12 bases left in between. From germline, CDR1 is MNHEY and CDR2 SVGAGI. CDR3 size: 14 residues. As DNA, the CDR3 is TGTGCCAGCCGATGGCGGGCAAGCACAGATACGCAGTATTTT. Its protein product is CASRWRASTDTQYF.

This clonotype appeared a few times. The rearrangement uses TRBV18 and TRBJ1-3; weak D call: TRBD1 (5 bases). In germline, CDR1 is KGHSH, CDR2 LQKENI. The ends were cut back, 6 bases at V and 8 bases at J, with 14 bases in the middle. The CDR3 covers 13 residues. CDR3 protein: CASSPGTGDTIYF. In nucleotides, the CDR3 is TGTGCCAGCTCGCCCGGGACCGGGGACACCATATATTTT.

As regards this clonotype: One base away lies a much larger clone, so this may be a sequencing read error. V is TRBV7-8 and J is TRBJ1-2; tentatively, D is TRBD1 (6 bases). This CDR3 has 16 residues. Germline assignment: CDR1 SGHVS and CDR2 FQNEAQ. Trimming pared 5 bases from V and 0 bases from J, leaving 16 bases between. The CDR3 reads CASSRDGRGPNYGYTF. CDR3 bases: TGTGCCAGCAGCCGAGATGGCAGGGGACCTAACTATGGCTACACCTTC.

The chain employs TRBV19 and TRBJ1-2, with 7 positions matching TRBD1. Trimming took 2 bases from V and 5 from J; bases not matched to a gene: 5. CDR1 is LNHDA and CDR2 is SQIVND in the germline V gene (reference sequence). The CDR3 runs 14 residues. CDR3: CASSITQQGYGYTF. For the CDR3, the DNA is TGTGCCAGTAGTATAACTCAACAGGGGTATGGCTACACCTTC.

V is TRBV7-2 and J is TRBJ2-7, with 10 bases that match TRBD2. Germline V CDR1 and CDR2: SGHTA, FQGNSA. The CDR3 contains 15 residues. After removal of 5 bases from V and 8 bases from J, the junction contained 12 bases not matched to a gene. This CDR3 is CASSQDSLAGAQQYF. CDR3 in DNA: TGTGCCAGCAGCCAAGATTCGCTAGCGGGGGCACAGCAGTACTTC.

The chain recombines TRBV19 with TRBJ1-5; 11 bases are shared with TRBD1. CDR3 length: 14 amino acids. CDR1 LNHDA and CDR2 SQIVND come from the germline V gene (reference sequence). Losses at the gene ends were 4 bases for V and 6 bases for J; bases not matched to a gene: 2. The CDR3 region has the DNA TGTGCCAGTAGTAGCGGGACAGGGGGTCAGCCCCAGCATTTT. This encodes CASSSGTGGQPQHF.

This clonotype showed up many times. This chain links TRBV5-1 with TRBJ2-7, with TRBD2 matching over 9 bases. J lost 0 bases, V lost 6 bases, and 7 bases had no gene match. The CDR3 has 15 residues. CDR1 is SGHRS and CDR2 is YFSETQ in the germline V gene. The CDR3 sequence is CASTINSGGSYEQYF. The CDR3 DNA follows: TGCGCCAGCACCATCAATAGCGGGGGCTCCTACGAGCAGTACTTC.

This chain joins TRBV19 and TRBJ1-5, with TRBD1 matching 8 bases. The CDR3 length is 16 residues. The germline gives CDR1 LNHDA, CDR2 SQIVND (reference sequence). The trim removed 5 bases at V and 5 bases at J, leaving 11 bases unmatched. The CDR3 sequence: CASSSTGTGPYQPQHF. CDR3 nucleotide sequence: TGTGCCAGTAGTTCAACCGGGACAGGACCCTATCAGCCCCAGCATTTT.

This clonotype was recorded many times. The CDR3 nucleotides read TGTGCCAGCAGCTTAGATGGCCAAGGTACGCAGTATTTT. The encoded protein is CASSLDGQGTQYF. This chain connects TRBV11-3 to TRBJ2-3; D gene unclear. Germline V gene lookup returns CDR1 SGHNT and CDR2 YENEEA. The CDR3 loop spans 13 amino acids. Trimming removed 0 bases from V and 8 bases from J, with 9 bases in between. The variable domain in full, completed from reference TRBV11-3 and TRBJ2-3, reads EAGVVQSPRYKIIEKKQPVAFWCNPISGHNTLYWYLQNLGQGPELLIRYENEEAVDDSQLPKDRFSAERLKGVDSTLKIQPAELGDSAVYLCASSLDGQGTQYFGPGTRLTVL.

On this clonotype: The conserved phenylalanine or tryptophan is not found at the CDR3 terminus, so this likely reflects a read error. V and J are TRBV6-5 and TRBJ1-1; no firm D call. The CDR3 extends over 14 amino acids. Germline CDR1 MNHEY, CDR2 SVGAGI. The CDR3 spells CPSSYSMKVTEAFS. In nucleotides, the CDR3 is TGTCCCAGCAGTTACTCGATGAAGGTCACTGAAGCTTTCTCT.

This clonotype has at least ten counts. The chain couples TRBV12-3 or TRBV12-4 to TRBJ1-4, with a tentative D call TRBD1 (6 bases). V was shortened by 6 bases and J by 2 bases, with 19 bases between the two germline ends. This CDR3 region has 17 residues. CDR3 coding DNA: TGTGCCAGCAGCTCCAGGGGTCGGGGTGCGACTAATGAAAAACTGTTTTTT. Translated: CASSSRGRGATNEKLFF.

The rearrangement uses TRBV19 and TRBJ1-4, with D maybe TRBD1 (5 bases). The length of the CDR3 is 13 residues. V was pared by 4 bases and J by 6 bases, with 9 bases between. CDR1 and CDR2 from the germline V gene are LNHDA and SQIVND (reference sequence). The DNA for the CDR3 is TGTGCCAGTAGTACGCGGGGGGATGAAAAACTGTTTTTT. Amino acid sequence: CASSTRGDEKLFF.

The gene calls are TRBV19 and TRBJ2-7; 10 bases line up with TRBD1. Unmatched junction bases numbered 5, after V lost 9 bases and J lost 3 bases. The CDR3 is 13 amino acids. The V gene's germline CDR1 is LNHDA and CDR2 SQIVND (reference sequence). The CDR3 sequence: CASRTGGGYEQYF. The CDR3 bases are TGTGCCAGCCGGACAGGGGGGGGCTACGAGCAGTACTTC.

This clonotype was seen only a few times. The chain has TRBV7-2 and TRBJ1-2; maybe TRBD1 (6 bases). V lost 4 bases, J lost 8 bases, and 11 bases lay in between. Germline CDR1 reads SGHTA; CDR2 reads FQGNSA. CDR3 size: 12 residues. The CDR3 sequence: CASSWEGGGYTF. The CDR3 region has the DNA TGTGCCAGCAGCTGGGAAGGGGGGGGCTACACCTTC.

J is TRBJ2-7 and V is TRBV10-3, with D possibly matching TRBD2 (5 bases). V lost 10 bases, J lost 1 base, and 20 bases lay in between. The length of the CDR3 is 15 residues. From germline, CDR1 is ENHRY and CDR2 SYGVKD. CDR3 sequence reads: CATIGRGETSYEQYF. The CDR3 bases are TGTGCCACTATAGGACGGGGAGAGACGTCCTACGAGCAGTACTTC.

This chain connects TRBV11-2 to TRBJ1-6; TRBD1 matches at 10 bases. Germline CDR1 SGHAT, CDR2 FQNNGV. This CDR3 is built from 15 residues. V was clipped by 4 bases and J by 8 bases; unmatched bases: 5. The CDR3, as DNA: TGTGCCAGCAGCTCCCGACAGGGGGCGGATTCACCCCTCCACTTT. This translates into CASSSRQGADSPLHF.

The V and J genes are TRBV15 and TRBJ1-5; no clear D gene. Germline V gene lookup returns CDR1 LNHNV and CDR2 YYDKDF (reference sequence). The CDR3 sequence is 14 residues long. Trimming left V 3 bases short and J 3 bases short, with 9 bases between. In DNA form, the CDR3 reads TGTGCCACCAGCAGTCGACGGCACAATCAGCCCCAGCATTTT. Protein product: CATSSRRHNQPQHF.

The chain uses TRBV19 and TRBJ1-4, with a possible D match to TRBD1 (6 bases). Germline V gene sequence: CDR1 LNHDA, CDR2 SQIVND (reference sequence). V lost 4 bases and J lost 7, with 22 bases in between. The CDR3 spans 17 residues. CDR3 in amino acids: CASSTPFGGQKIEKLFF. CDR3 nucleotide sequence: TGTGCCAGTAGTACTCCTTTTGGCGGACAGAAGATTGAAAAACTGTTTTTT.

This sequence joins TRBV19 and TRBJ2-5; 11 bases match TRBD2. The CDR3 is made up of 18 amino acids. Germline V gives CDR1 LNHDA, CDR2 SQIVND (reference sequence). Losses at the gene ends were 5 bases for V and 5 bases for J; bases not matched to a gene: 16. The CDR3 coding sequence is TGTGCCAGTAGTGTTGGGCTAGCGGGGGGACTAGTCTCTGAGACCCAGTACTTC. Protein product: CASSVGLAGGLVSETQYF.

The chain combines TRBV24-1 with TRBJ2-2; D is possibly TRBD1 or TRBD2 (7 bases each). The CDR3 is made up of 13 amino acids. Germline V CDR1 and CDR2: KGHDR, SFDVKD. Trimming removed 9 bases from V and 6 bases from J, with 13 bases in between. CDR3 nucleotide sequence: TGTGCCACCGAACCAGGGGGGGCCGGGGAGCTGTTTTTT. This translates into CATEPGGAGELFF.

The chain employs TRBV19 and TRBJ1-5; no definite D call. Trimming took off 7 bases at V and 2 bases at J, with 12 bases between the two ends. The CDR3 runs 14 residues. Germline V gene sequence: CDR1 LNHDA, CDR2 SQIVND (reference sequence). CDR3 loop: CASTVSNGNQPQHF. The CDR3 DNA reads TGTGCCAGTACGGTGTCGAATGGCAATCAGCCCCAGCATTTT.

Remarks on this clonotype: An end of the junction differs from the germline gene, which may be a read error. The genes are TRBV7-9 and TRBJ2-5; D is uncertain. The CDR3 is made up of 13 amino acids. The V gene's germline CDR1 is SEHNR and CDR2 FQNEAQ (reference sequence). CDR3 bases: TGTGCCAGCAGCCCTAATGTCCAAGAGGCCCAGTACTTC. This codes for CASSPNVQEAQYF. Complete variable domain (other parts from reference TRBV7-9 and TRBJ2-5): DTGVSQNPRHKITKRGQNVTFRCDPISEHNRLYWYRQTLGQGPEFLTYFQNEAQLEKSRLLSDRFSAERPKGSFSTLEIQRTEQGDSAMYLCASSPNVQEAQYFGPGTRLLVL.

This clonotype turned up a few times. A much larger clonotype is one base distant, so this may be a read error. This sequence joins TRBV3-1 and TRBJ1-1; D is ambiguous. The CDR3 spans 14 residues. The germline gives CDR1 LGHDT, CDR2 YNNKEL (reference sequence). V shed 0 bases and J shed 5 bases, with 10 bases lying between them. CDR3 sequence: CASSQDGHRTEAFF. DNA for the CDR3: TGTGCCAGCAGCCAAGATGGGCACCGGACTGAAGCTTTCTTT.

This clonotype turned up a few times. The CDR3 DNA reads TGCAGCGTTGGAAAGGGGCGCGACACTGAAGCTTTCTTT. It is translated as CSVGKGRDTEAFF. The chain couples TRBV29-1 to TRBJ1-1, with D maybe TRBD1 (5 bases). The germline V and J ends were trimmed by 4 bases and 3 bases, with 12 bases remaining between them. This CDR3 contains 13 residues. CDR1 SQVTM and CDR2 ANQGSEA come from the germline V gene. Combining the CDR3 with reference TRBV29-1 and TRBJ1-1 gives the whole variable domain SAVISQKPSRDICQRGTSLTIQCQVDSQVTMMFWYRQQPGQSLTLIATANQGSEATYESGFVIDKFPISRPNLTFSTLTVSNMSPEDSSIYLCSVGKGRDTEAFFGQGTRLTVV.

This clonotype has ten or more counts. This sequence joins TRBV6-1 and TRBJ2-4, with 16 bases aligning to TRBD2. The CDR3 loop spans 16 amino acids. Per the germline V gene, CDR1 is MNHNS and CDR2 is SASEGT. V gave up 6 bases and J gave up 2 bases; unmatched junction bases: 1. As DNA, the CDR3 is TGTGCCAGCAGGGGACTAGCGGGGGGGTCCAAAAACATTCAGTACTTC. It encodes CASRGLAGGSKNIQYF.